There are a few counts of the clone carrying this T cell receptor beta chain. No antigen is known for it. There are 15 residues in the CDR3. CDR1 SGHVS and CDR2 FNYEAQ come from the germline V gene. V gave up 4 bases and J gave up 2 bases, with 9 bases separating them. This record comes from a study of cytomegalovirus exposure and HLA in healthy donors. Study outcomes and limitations: When analyzed later, the rates of TCR association showed variation by HLA locus, with DRB1 the most and HLA-C the fewest.

PCR used 60 Vbeta primers and 13 Jbeta primers. The repertoire was sequenced with immunoSEQ multiplex PCR; TCRdb's copy has only in-frame clones and lacks some. The profile shows 150,000 to 200,000 clones, about 80% of them singletons. The source is a woman in her forties in good health and CMV-seronegative. The sequenced sample was PBMCs. V gene TRBV7-6 combines with J gene TRBJ2-6, with D maybe TRBD2 (5 bases). CDR3 coding DNA: TGTGCCAGCAGCTCGGGGATAGCTGGGGCCAACGTCCTGACTTTC. Translation gives CASSSGIAGANVLTF.